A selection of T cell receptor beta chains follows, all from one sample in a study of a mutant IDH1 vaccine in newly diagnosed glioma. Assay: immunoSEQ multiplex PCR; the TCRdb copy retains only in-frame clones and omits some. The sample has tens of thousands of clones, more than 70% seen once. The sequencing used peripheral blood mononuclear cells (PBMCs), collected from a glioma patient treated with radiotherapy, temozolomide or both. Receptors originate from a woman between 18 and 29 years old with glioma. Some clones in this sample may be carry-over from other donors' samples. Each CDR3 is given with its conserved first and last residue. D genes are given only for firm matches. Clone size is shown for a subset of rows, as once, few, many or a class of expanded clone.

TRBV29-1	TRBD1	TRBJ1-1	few	CSVETGGTEAFF	TGCAGCGTTGAAACAGGGGGCACTGAAGCTTTCTTT
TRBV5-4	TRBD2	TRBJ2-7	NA	CASSFGGGPSEQYF	TGTGCCAGCAGCTTTGGCGGGGGGCCCTCTGAGCAGTACTTC
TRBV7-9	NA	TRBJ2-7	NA	CASSFAVNYEQYF	TGTGCCAGCAGTTTCGCTGTAAACTACGAGCAGTACTTC
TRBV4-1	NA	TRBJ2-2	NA	CASSQVPAGFPNTGELFF	TGCGCCAGCAGCCAAGTTCCGGCCGGGTTCCCGAACACCGGGGAGCTGTTTTTT
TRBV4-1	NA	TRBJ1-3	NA	CASSQGTATSFSGNTIYF	TGCGCCAGCAGCCAAGGGACAGCAACTTCCTTCTCTGGAAACACCATATATTTT
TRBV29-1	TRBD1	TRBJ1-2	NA	CSVEDLGDRGRYTF	TGCAGCGTTGAAGATCTTGGGGACAGGGGTCGCTACACCTTC
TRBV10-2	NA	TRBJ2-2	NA	CASGRDTGELFF	TGCGCCAGCGGCCGAGACACCGGGGAGCTGTTTTTT
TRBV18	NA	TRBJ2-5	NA	CASVAAGETQYF	TGTGCCAGCGTCGCGGCTGGGGAGACCCAGTACTTC
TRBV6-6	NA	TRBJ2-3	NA	CASSYSFREDTQYF	TGTGCCAGCAGTTACAGTTTCAGGGAAGATACGCAGTATTTT
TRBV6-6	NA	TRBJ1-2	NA	CASSPSQGLRGYTF	TGTGCCAGCAGCCCAAGCCAGGGATTACGTGGCTACACCTTC
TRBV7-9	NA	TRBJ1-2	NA	CASSLSFYGYTF	TGTGCCAGCAGCTTATCTTTTTATGGCTACACCTTC
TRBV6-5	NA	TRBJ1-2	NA	CASSYSGQANGYTF	TGTGCCAGCAGTTACTCGGGGCAGGCAAATGGCTACACCTTC
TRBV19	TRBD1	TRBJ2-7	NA	CASSIEGQGVLSPYEQYF	TGTGCCAGTAGTATAGAGGGACAGGGGGTGTTAAGCCCCTACGAGCAGTACTTC
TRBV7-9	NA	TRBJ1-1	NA	CASSLGTRAVNTEAFF	TGTGCCAGCAGCTTAGGGACCAGGGCGGTGAACACTGAAGCTTTCTTT
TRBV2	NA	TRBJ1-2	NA	CASSEGGGAWYGYTF	TGTGCCAGCAGTGAAGGGGGGGGAGCATGGTATGGCTACACCTTC
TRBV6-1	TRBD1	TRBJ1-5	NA	CASTVTGGIHQPQHF	TGTGCCAGTACCGTGACAGGGGGAATCCATCAGCCCCAGCATTTT
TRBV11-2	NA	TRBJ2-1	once	CASSPPSADNYFF	TGTGCCAGCAGCCCACCCTCGGCGGACAACTATTTCTTC
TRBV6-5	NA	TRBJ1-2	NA	CASSYVTGNYGYTF	TGTGCCAGCAGTTACGTGACTGGGAACTATGGCTACACCTTC
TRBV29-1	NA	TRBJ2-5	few	CSVARSQETQYF	TGCAGCGTTGCCAGGTCCCAAGAGACCCAGTACTTC
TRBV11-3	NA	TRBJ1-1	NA	CASSLEGAGNTEAFF	TGTGCCAGCAGCTTAGAGGGGGCGGGGAACACTGAAGCTTTCTTT
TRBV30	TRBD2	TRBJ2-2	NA	CAWSVVSGGPTGELFF	TGTGCCTGGAGTGTAGTGTCGGGAGGGCCCACCGGGGAGCTGTTTTTT
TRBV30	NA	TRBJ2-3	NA	CAWSKGGTDTQYF	TGTGCCTGGAGTAAGGGGGGGACAGATACGCAGTATTTT
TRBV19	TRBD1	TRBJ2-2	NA	CASNFDRGMGTGELFF	TGTGCCAGTAATTTTGACAGGGGAATGGGCACCGGGGAGCTGTTTTTT
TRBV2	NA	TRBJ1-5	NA	CASSGTPPQPQHF	TGTGCCAGCAGTGGGACACCACCTCAGCCCCAGCATTTT
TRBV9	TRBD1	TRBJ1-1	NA	CASSAGQLNTEAFF	TGTGCCAGCAGCGCGGGACAGCTGAACACTGAAGCTTTCTTT
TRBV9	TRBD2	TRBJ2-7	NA	CASSVVGGGEFDEQYF	TGTGCCAGCAGCGTAGTGGGCGGGGGGGAGTTTGACGAGCAGTACTTC
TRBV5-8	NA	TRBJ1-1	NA	CAQGVWVNTEAFF	TGTGCCCAAGGGGTCTGGGTAAACACTGAAGCTTTCTTT
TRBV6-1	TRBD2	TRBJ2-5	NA	CASSERTRGETQYF	TGTGCCAGCAGTGAAAGGACTAGGGGTGAGACCCAGTACTTC
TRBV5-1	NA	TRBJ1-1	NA	CASSFNGQRAFF	TGCGCCAGCAGCTTTAACGGGCAGCGAGCTTTCTTT
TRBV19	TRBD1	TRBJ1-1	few	CASSPRTGRVAFF	TGTGCCAGTAGTCCCCGGACAGGACGAGTAGCTTTCTTT
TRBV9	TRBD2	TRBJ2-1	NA	CASSVGVAGGNEQFF	TGTGCCAGCAGCGTAGGGGTAGCGGGGGGCAATGAGCAGTTCTTC
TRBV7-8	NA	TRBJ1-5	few	CASSSTLGGGGGQPQHF	TGTGCCAGCAGCTCAACCCTGGGAGGGGGGGGAGGACAGCCCCAGCATTTT
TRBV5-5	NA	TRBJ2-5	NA	CASSLGQYQETQYF	TGTGCCAGCAGCTTGGGACAGTACCAAGAGACCCAGTACTTC
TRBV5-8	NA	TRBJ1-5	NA	CASSPRGNQPQHF	TGTGCCAGCAGCCCTCGGGGAAATCAGCCCCAGCATTTT
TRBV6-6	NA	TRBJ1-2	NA	CAIRAADYGYTF	TGTGCCATCAGGGCAGCAGACTATGGCTACACCTTC
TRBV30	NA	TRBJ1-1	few	CAWSNDNTEAFF	TGTGCCTGGAGTAACGACAACACTGAAGCTTTCTTT
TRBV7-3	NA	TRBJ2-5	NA	CASSLLGSGETQYF	TGTGCCAGCAGCTTATTAGGGTCAGGAGAGACCCAGTACTTC
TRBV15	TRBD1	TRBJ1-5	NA	CATSREAGTADNQPQHF	TGTGCCACCAGCAGAGAAGCGGGGACAGCAGACAATCAGCCCCAGCATTTT
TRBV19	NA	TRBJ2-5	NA	CASRRTHQETQYF	TGTGCCAGTAGAAGGACACACCAAGAGACCCAGTACTTC
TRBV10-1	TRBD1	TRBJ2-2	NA	CASSRDRANTGELFF	TGCGCCAGCTCGAGGGACAGGGCGAACACCGGGGAGCTGTTTTTT
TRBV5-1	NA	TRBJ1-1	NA	CASSIDRNRRTEAFF	TGCGCCAGCAGCATCGACCGGAACAGACGGACTGAAGCTTTCTTT
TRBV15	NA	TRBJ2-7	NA	CATRGGPYEQYF	TGTGCCACCAGGGGGGGGCCCTACGAGCAGTACTTC
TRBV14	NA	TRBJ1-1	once	CASSPRISLTEAFF	TGTGCCAGCAGTCCCAGGATCTCTCTCACTGAAGCTTTCTTT
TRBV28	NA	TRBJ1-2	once	CASKTGDYGYTF	TGTGCCAGCAAGACAGGCGACTATGGCTACACCTTC
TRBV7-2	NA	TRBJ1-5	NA	CASSALDGYNQPQHF	TGTGCCAGCAGCGCGCTGGACGGCTACAATCAGCCCCAGCATTTT
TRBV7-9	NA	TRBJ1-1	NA	CASSLGGQGSKTEAFF	TGTGCCAGCAGCTTAGGGGGCCAGGGATCGAAGACTGAAGCTTTCTTT
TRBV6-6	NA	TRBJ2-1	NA	CASNRRSEQFF	TGTGCCAGCAACCGCAGGAGTGAGCAGTTCTTC
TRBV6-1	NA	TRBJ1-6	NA	CASSALQGDNSPLHF	TGTGCCAGCAGTGCTTTACAGGGAGATAATTCACCCCTCCACTTT
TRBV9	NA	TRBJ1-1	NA	CASTPEFGPLNTEAFF	TGTGCCAGCACCCCGGAATTTGGACCTTTGAACACTGAAGCTTTCTTT